The 10 T cell receptor beta chains in this list originate from one sample, sequenced in a study of early T cells in non-severe SARS-CoV-2 infection. Each CDR3 protein gets one entry after TCRdb re-called the 5' RACE reads with MiXCR. Altogether about 60,000 distinct CDR3 sequences are present, 5.6% being singletons, with the ten largest covering 6.8%. Sequenced input: whole blood. These receptors were taken from an adult who was a healthcare worker with PCR-confirmed SARS-CoV-2 infection or an uninfected control (not recorded which).

The chain combines TRBV27 with TRBJ1-1, with a tentative D call TRBD1 (6 bases). The CDR3 contains 14 residues. Trimming removed 5 bases at V and 1 base at J, with 11 bases between. In germline, CDR1 is MNHEY, CDR2 SMNVEV (reference sequence). CDR3 nucleotides: TGTGCCAGCAGTGCCACAGGGTGGAACACTGAAGCTTTCTTT. Protein product: CASSATGWNTEAFF.

This clonotype has a count of ten or more. This chain uses TRBV4-3 with TRBJ1-4; no definite D call. The germline gives CDR1 LGHNA, CDR2 YSLEER. The CDR3 extends over 14 amino acids. Trimming removed 3 bases at V and 12 bases at J, with 17 bases between. The CDR3 DNA sequence: TGCGCCAGCAGCCACGGACCAGGCCTTGGGGAACTGTTTTTT. Translating gives CASSHGPGLGELFF.

This clonotype occurred many times. V gene TRBV20-1 combines with J gene TRBJ1-5, with D possibly TRBD1 on 5 matching bases. The CDR3 extends over 15 amino acids. From germline, CDR1 is DFQATT and CDR2 SNEGSKA (reference sequence). V dropped 1 base and J dropped 7 bases, with 17 bases sitting between them. The CDR3 is CSARAGGQGGQPQHF. The DNA for the CDR3 is TGCAGTGCTAGAGCTGGAGGGCAGGGAGGGCAGCCCCAGCATTTT.

This clonotype was seen ten or more times. V and J are TRBV29-1 and TRBJ1-6, with a tentative D call TRBD1 (6 bases). Looked up from germline, CDR1 is SQVTM and CDR2 is ANQGSEA. V shed 7 bases and J shed 7 bases, with 14 bases lying between them. The CDR3 runs to 13 residues. CDR3 DNA sequence: TGCAGCGGTAAGACAGGAGCCAATTCACCCCTCCACTTT. This gives the protein CSGKTGANSPLHF.

This clonotype was picked up many times. The chain employs TRBV10-3 and TRBJ2-7, with D perhaps TRBD1 or TRBD2 (5 bases each). CDR3 length equals 14 residues. Between the trimmed V and J ends, which lost 7 bases and 0 bases, there was a span of 13 bases. Germline CDR1 and CDR2: ENHRY and SYGVKD. The CDR3 sequence: CAIKRGLSSYEQYF. CDR3 coding DNA: TGTGCCATCAAGAGGGGCCTGAGCTCCTACGAGCAGTACTTC.

This clonotype was observed many times. The rearrangement links TRBV12-3 or TRBV12-4 to TRBJ1-1, with 9 bases fitting TRBD1. This CDR3 region has 15 residues. The V and J ends lost 3 bases and 5 bases, in that order; junction bases with no gene match: 7. The CDR3 loop is CASSLLQGAGTEAFF. Here the CDR3 DNA reads TGTGCCAGCAGTTTGTTACAGGGGGCAGGAACTGAAGCTTTCTTT.

The table lists this clonotype with many counts. The CDR3 region has the DNA TGTGCCAGCAGCCTTCCCGGGAGGGCAACCCTCCACTTT. Amino acid sequence: CASSLPGRATLHF. The chain has TRBV7-2 and TRBJ1-6; D remains unclear. The CDR3 spans 13 residues. In germline, CDR1 is SGHTA, CDR2 FQGNSA. Between the trimmed V and J ends, which lost 5 bases and 14 bases, there was a span of 16 bases.

This clonotype was detected ten times or more. The chain carries TRBV7-8 and TRBJ1-3; 8 bases are a match to TRBD1. The germline V gene encodes CDR1 SGHVS and CDR2 FQNEAQ. This CDR3 has 16 amino acids. V gave up 5 bases and J gave up 3 bases; unmatched junction bases: 9. The CDR3 sequence: CASSPPGQEFGNTIYF. Here the CDR3 DNA reads TGTGCCAGCAGCCCCCCGGGACAGGAATTTGGAAACACCATATATTTT.

This clonotype appeared a few times. The rearrangement joins TRBV30 to TRBJ2-2; TRBD1 aligns across 7 bases. Trimming took 2 bases from V and 6 from J; bases not matched to a gene: 6. Germline CDR1 reads GTSNPN; CDR2 reads SVGIG (reference sequence). This CDR3 contains 14 residues. The CDR3 DNA sequence: TGTGCCTGGAGTACAGGGGCGGTATCCGGGGAGCTGTTTTTT. Translating it yields CAWSTGAVSGELFF.

This clonotype was detected a few times. CDR3 bases: TGTGCCAGCAGTTTGCCCAGCCAAGAGCAGTACTTC. Amino acids: CASSLPSQEQYF. The rearrangement links TRBV28 to TRBJ2-7; D is uncertain. V was trimmed by 3 bases and J by 7 bases, leaving 10 bases between them. The CDR3 sequence is 12 residues long. The germline gives CDR1 MDHEN, CDR2 SYDVKM.